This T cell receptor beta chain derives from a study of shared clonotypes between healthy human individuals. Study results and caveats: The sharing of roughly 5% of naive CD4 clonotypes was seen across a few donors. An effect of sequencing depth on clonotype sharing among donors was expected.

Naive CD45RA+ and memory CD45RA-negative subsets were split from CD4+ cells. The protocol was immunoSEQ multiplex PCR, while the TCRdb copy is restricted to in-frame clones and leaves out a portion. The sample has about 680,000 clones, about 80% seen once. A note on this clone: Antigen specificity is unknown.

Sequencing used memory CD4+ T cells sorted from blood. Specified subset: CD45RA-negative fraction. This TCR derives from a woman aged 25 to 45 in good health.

The chain's CDR3 is CASSWGGLAGNQETQYF. The CDR3 DNA sequence: TGTGCCAGCAGTTGGGGGGGACTAGCGGGAAATCAAGAGACCCAGTACTTC. The rearrangement uses TRBV25-1 and TRBJ2-5; 13 bases agree with TRBD2. The CDR3 spans 17 residues. The junction had 8 bases not matched to a gene; V was cut back by 5 bases and J by 2 bases. Germline CDR1 MGHDK, CDR2 SYGVNS.